This T cell receptor (beta chain) was retrieved from a study of response to subunit inactivated influenza vaccine. TCRdb reprocessed the RT-PCR reads via MiXCR and lists one record per CDR3 protein. The sample contains 500,000 to 600,000 distinct CDR3 sequences, under 15% of which appear only once. Trimming at V came to 3 bases and at J to 0 bases, leaving 7 bases not matched to a gene. This CDR3 comprises 16 residues. The material sequenced was PBMCs from blood, taken more than 35 days after vaccination. The origin of this receptor is a man aged 50 or older who received an inactivated influenza vaccine. The chain combines TRBV12-3 or TRBV12-4 with TRBJ1-2, with 7 bases lining up with TRBD1. The CDR3 sequence is CASSFWDSQANYGYTF. The CDR3 region has the DNA TGTGCCAGCAGTTTCTGGGACAGCCAAGCTAACTATGGCTACACCTTC.